The T cell receptor (beta chain) described here comes from a study of shared clonotypes between healthy human individuals. Unsorted PBMCs provided DNA that was sequenced on ten immunoSEQ deep assay plates. Measured with immunoSEQ multiplex PCR; TCRdb has only the in-frame clones, and not every one. Here the sample spans 400,000 to 600,000 clones, roughly 79% being singletons. The CDR3 sequence is 13 residues long. The ends lost 8 bases at V and 3 bases at J; junction bases unmatched: 3. The germline CDR1 and CDR2 sequences are SGHTA and FQGNSA. This sequence was found in a woman aged 40 to 50 in good health. Some clones in this sample may be carry-over from other donors' samples. The V and J genes are TRBV7-2 and TRBJ1-5; TRBD1 matches 8 bases. The sequenced sample was PBMCs. Written as DNA, the CDR3 is TGTGCCAGCGGGGACAGGAACAATCAGCCCCAGCATTTT. The encoded protein is CASGDRNNQPQHF.